A single sample gave rise to the 6 T cell receptor beta chains below, sequenced in a study of blood T cell repertoires in COVID-19. Data came from immunoSEQ multiplex PCR; TCRdb stores just in-frame clones and leaves some out. The table records about 180,000 clones, about 86% of them present only once. Sequencing used peripheral blood. The receptors were sampled from a man aged 50-60 years with active or convalescent COVID-19.

This chain joins TRBV24-1 and TRBJ2-2, with D perhaps matching TRBD2 (7 bases). The germline gives CDR1 KGHDR, CDR2 SFDVKD. Trimming removed 3 bases from V and 4 bases from J, with 14 bases in between. The CDR3 totals 16 residues. CDR3 bases: TGTGCCACCAGTGATCTGGGGGGGGCAGGCACCGGGGAGCTGTTTTTT. It specifies CATSDLGGAGTGELFF.

This chain links TRBV9 with TRBJ2-1, with 11 bases that match TRBD2. Germline CDR1 and CDR2: SGDLS and YYNGEE. Unmatched junction bases numbered 8, after V lost 0 bases and J lost 6 bases. This CDR3 contains 17 residues. CDR3 loop: CASSVAPALAGGNEQFF. CDR3 nucleotide sequence: TGTGCCAGCAGCGTAGCTCCGGCCCTAGCGGGAGGCAATGAGCAGTTCTTC.

J is TRBJ2-2 and V is TRBV29-1; TRBD1 is a possible D gene (6 bases). Trimming removed 5 bases at V and 3 bases at J, with 10 bases between. Germline V gives CDR1 SQVTM, CDR2 ANQGSEA. The CDR3 covers 13 residues. The DNA for the CDR3 is TGCAGCGTTAATGAGGGGGACACCGGGGAGCTGTTTTTT. Encoded protein: CSVNEGDTGELFF.

The rearrangement links TRBV19 to TRBJ1-1, with D maybe TRBD1 (6 bases). The ends were cut back, 7 bases at V and 4 bases at J, with 22 bases in the middle. The CDR3 has 16 amino acids. CDR1 and CDR2 (germline): LNHDA, SQIVND (reference sequence). In nucleotides, the CDR3 is TGTGCCAGTACCTTCAGTCGACAGGAACGTGGCACTGAAGCTTTCTTT. Its translation is CASTFSRQERGTEAFF. The whole variable domain, filled in from reference TRBV19 and TRBJ1-1, reads DGGITQSPKYLFRKEGQNVTLSCEQNLNHDAMYWYRQDPGQGLRLIYYSQIVNDFQKGDIAEGYSVSREKKESFPLTVTSAQKNPTAFYLCASTFSRQERGTEAFFGQGTRLTVV.

This rearrangement joins TRBV24-1 to TRBJ2-1, with 13 bases lining up with TRBD2. From germline, CDR1 is KGHDR and CDR2 SFDVKD. The CDR3 is made up of 19 amino acids. V gave up 6 bases and J gave up 8 bases; unmatched junction bases: 18. The CDR3 reads CATSPTPGTSGRARDEQFF. The CDR3 coding sequence is TGTGCCACCAGTCCCACCCCCGGCACTAGCGGGAGGGCCAGAGATGAGCAGTTCTTC.

This chain uses TRBV7-9 with TRBJ1-3; the match to TRBD1 covers 9 bases. Germline V gene data show CDR1 as SEHNR and CDR2 as FQNEAQ (reference sequence). The CDR3 sequence is 14 residues long. V trimming: 7 bases; J trimming: 8 bases; junction bases outside the gene matches: 9. Written as DNA, the CDR3 is TGTGCCAGCAACAAGGGACAGGGAGGACACACCATATATTTT. Translated, it gives CASNKGQGGHTIYF.